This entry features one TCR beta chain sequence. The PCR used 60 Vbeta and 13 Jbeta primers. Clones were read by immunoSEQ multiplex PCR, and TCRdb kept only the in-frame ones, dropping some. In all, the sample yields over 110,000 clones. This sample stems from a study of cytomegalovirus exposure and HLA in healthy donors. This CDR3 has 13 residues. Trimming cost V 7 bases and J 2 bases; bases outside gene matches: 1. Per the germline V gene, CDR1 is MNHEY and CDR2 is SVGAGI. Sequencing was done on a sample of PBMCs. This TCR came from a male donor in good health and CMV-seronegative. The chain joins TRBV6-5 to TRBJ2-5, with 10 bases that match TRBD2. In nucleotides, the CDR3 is TGTGCCAGCACGACTAGCGGGCAAGAGACCCAGTACTTC. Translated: CASTTSGQETQYF.